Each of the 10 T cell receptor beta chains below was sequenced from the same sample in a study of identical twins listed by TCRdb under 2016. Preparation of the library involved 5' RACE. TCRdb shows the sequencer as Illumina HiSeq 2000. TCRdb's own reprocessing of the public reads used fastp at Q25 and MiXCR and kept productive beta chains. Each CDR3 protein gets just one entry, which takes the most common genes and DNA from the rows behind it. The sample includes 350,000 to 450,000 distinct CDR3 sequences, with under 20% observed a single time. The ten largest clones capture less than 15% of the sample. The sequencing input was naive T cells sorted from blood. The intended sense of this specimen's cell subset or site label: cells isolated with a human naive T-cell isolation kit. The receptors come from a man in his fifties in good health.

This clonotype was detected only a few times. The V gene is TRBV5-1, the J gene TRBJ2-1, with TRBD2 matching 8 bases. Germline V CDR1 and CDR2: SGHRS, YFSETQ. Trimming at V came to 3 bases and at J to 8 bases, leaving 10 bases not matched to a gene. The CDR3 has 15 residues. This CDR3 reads CASSSISGGGDEQFF. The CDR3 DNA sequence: TGCGCCAGCAGCTCGATAAGCGGGGGAGGGGATGAGCAGTTCTTC.

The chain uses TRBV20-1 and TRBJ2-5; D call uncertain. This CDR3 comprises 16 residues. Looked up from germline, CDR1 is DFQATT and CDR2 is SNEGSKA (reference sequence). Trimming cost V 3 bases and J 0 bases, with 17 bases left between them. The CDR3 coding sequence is TGCAGTGCTAGCGTCATCATGATGGGCTACCAAGAGACCCAGTACTTC. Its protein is CSASVIMMGYQETQYF.

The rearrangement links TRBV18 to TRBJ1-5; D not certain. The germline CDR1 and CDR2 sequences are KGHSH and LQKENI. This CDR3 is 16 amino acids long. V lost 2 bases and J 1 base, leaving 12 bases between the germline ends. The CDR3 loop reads CASSPWRVTSNQPQHF. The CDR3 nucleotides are TGTGCCAGCTCACCATGGAGGGTTACCAGCAATCAGCCCCAGCATTTT.

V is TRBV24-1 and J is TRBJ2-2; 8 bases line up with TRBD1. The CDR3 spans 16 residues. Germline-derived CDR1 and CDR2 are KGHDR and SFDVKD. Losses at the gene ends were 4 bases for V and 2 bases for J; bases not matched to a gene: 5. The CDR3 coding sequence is TGTGCCACCAGTGACCCTGACAGGGGTAACACCGGGGAGCTGTTTTTT. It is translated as CATSDPDRGNTGELFF.

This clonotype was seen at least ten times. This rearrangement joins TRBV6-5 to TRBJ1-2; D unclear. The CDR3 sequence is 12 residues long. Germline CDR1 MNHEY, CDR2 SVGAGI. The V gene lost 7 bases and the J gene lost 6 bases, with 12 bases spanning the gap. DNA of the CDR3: TGTGCCAGCACTGGAAGCTTGGATGGCTACACCTTC. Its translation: CASTGSLDGYTF.

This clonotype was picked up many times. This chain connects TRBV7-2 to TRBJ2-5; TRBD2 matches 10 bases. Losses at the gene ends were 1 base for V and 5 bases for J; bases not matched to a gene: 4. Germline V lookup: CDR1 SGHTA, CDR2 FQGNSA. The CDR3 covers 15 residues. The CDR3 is CASSLDSGRWETQYF. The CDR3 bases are TGTGCCAGCAGCTTAGATAGCGGGAGGTGGGAGACCCAGTACTTC.

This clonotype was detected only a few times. CDR3 amino acids: CASSDSLTLGGKNIQYF. The DNA of the CDR3 is TGTGCCAGCAGTGACAGTTTGACGTTGGGAGGCAAAAACATTCAGTACTTC. The gene calls are TRBV2 and TRBJ2-4, with D possibly being TRBD2 (6 bases). CDR3 length: 17 residues. Trimming took off 3 bases at V and 3 bases at J, with 18 bases between the two ends. Germline lookup yields CDR1 SNHLY and CDR2 FYNNEI.

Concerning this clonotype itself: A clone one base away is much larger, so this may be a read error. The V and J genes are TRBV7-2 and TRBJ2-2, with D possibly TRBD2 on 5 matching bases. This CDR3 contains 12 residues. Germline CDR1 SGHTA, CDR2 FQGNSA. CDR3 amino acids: CASSRGSGKLFF. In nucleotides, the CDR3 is TGTGCCAGCAGCCGCGGGTCCGGGAAGCTGTTTTTT.

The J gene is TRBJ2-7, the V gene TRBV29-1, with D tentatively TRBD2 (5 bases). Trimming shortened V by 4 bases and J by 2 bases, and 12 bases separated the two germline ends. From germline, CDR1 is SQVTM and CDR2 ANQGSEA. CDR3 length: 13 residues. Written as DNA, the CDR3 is TGCAGCGTTGCTGAGGGAGACCCCTACGAGCAGTACTTC. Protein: CSVAEGDPYEQYF.

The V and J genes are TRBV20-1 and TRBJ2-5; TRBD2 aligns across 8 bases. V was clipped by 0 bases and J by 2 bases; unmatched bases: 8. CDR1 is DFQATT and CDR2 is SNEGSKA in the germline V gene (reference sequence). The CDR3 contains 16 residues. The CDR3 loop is CSARDLLAGTQETQYF. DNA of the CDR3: TGCAGTGCTAGAGATCTGCTAGCGGGTACACAAGAGACCCAGTACTTC.